Listed below are T cell receptor beta chains from one sample, sequenced in a study of shared clonotypes between healthy human individuals. Clones were sequenced by immunoSEQ multiplex PCR, and TCRdb holds only the in-frame ones, with some missing. The sample lists about 1.5 million clones, under 99% occurring once. The sequenced sample was naive CD4+ T cells sorted from blood. These receptors were obtained from a man aged 30 to 39 in good health. CDR3s include the opening cysteine and the closing phenylalanine or tryptophan. Each record gives: V gene, clone size, D gene, J gene, CDR3 DNA, CDR3 protein. A D gene is named only where the DNA matches it firmly. Size values are once, few and many counts, or a class for expanded clones, and some rows have none.

v_call: TRBV7-2; clone_size: -; d_call: -; j_call: TRBJ2-1; cdr3_nt: TGTGCCAGCAGCTTAGACCTTGGGGCCAATGAGCAGTTCTTC; cdr3_aa: CASSLDLGANEQFF
v_call: TRBV10-3; clone_size: -; d_call: TRBD1; j_call: TRBJ2-2; cdr3_nt: TGTGCCATCAGTCCCGCGGGACAGGGCGTCGGGGAGCTGTTTTTT; cdr3_aa: CAISPAGQGVGELFF
v_call: TRBV5-1; clone_size: -; d_call: TRBD1; j_call: TRBJ2-1; cdr3_nt: TGCGCCAGCAGCTTCAGCCCGACAGGGACCAATGAGCAGTTCTTC; cdr3_aa: CASSFSPTGTNEQFF
v_call: TRBV6-5; clone_size: -; d_call: TRBD2; j_call: TRBJ2-1; cdr3_nt: TGTGCCAGCAGAGGAGTAGCGGGAGGGGTCTATGAGCAGTTCTTC; cdr3_aa: CASRGVAGGVYEQFF
v_call: TRBV5-1; clone_size: -; d_call: TRBD2; j_call: TRBJ2-2; cdr3_nt: TGCGCCAGCAGCTTGGCGGGGGGCACCGGGGAGCTGTTTTTT; cdr3_aa: CASSLAGGTGELFF
v_call: TRBV15; clone_size: -; d_call: -; j_call: TRBJ2-2; cdr3_nt: TGTGCCACCAGCAGAGATAGTTTGTCGGGAGACCCCCGGGGGGAGCTGTTTTTT; cdr3_aa: CATSRDSLSGDPRGELFF
v_call: TRBV5-6; clone_size: -; d_call: -; j_call: TRBJ2-5; cdr3_nt: TGTGCCAGCAGCTTGAGGGTAACCAACGAAGAGACCCAGTACTTC; cdr3_aa: CASSLRVTNEETQYF
v_call: TRBV18; clone_size: -; d_call: -; j_call: TRBJ2-7; cdr3_nt: TGTGCCAGCTCCCTCCGCTCCTACGAGCAGTACTTC; cdr3_aa: CASSLRSYEQYF
v_call: TRBV7-8; clone_size: -; d_call: -; j_call: TRBJ2-7; cdr3_nt: TGTGCCAGCAAAATATATACACCTCATTCCTACGAGCAGTACTTC; cdr3_aa: CASKIYTPHSYEQYF
v_call: TRBV15; clone_size: -; d_call: -; j_call: TRBJ1-5; cdr3_nt: TGTGCCACCAGCAGTACAGGGCGGAGGAATCAGCCCCAGCATTTT; cdr3_aa: CATSSTGRRNQPQHF
v_call: TRBV6-5; clone_size: -; d_call: TRBD1; j_call: TRBJ1-1; cdr3_nt: TGTGCCAGCAGAAGGGACAGCCAGGGGGACACTGAAGCTTTCTTT; cdr3_aa: CASRRDSQGDTEAFF
v_call: TRBV28; clone_size: -; d_call: -; j_call: TRBJ1-2; cdr3_nt: TGTGCCAGCGAGGGGCGGGAGGTAGGCTACACCTTC; cdr3_aa: CASEGREVGYTF
v_call: TRBV28; clone_size: -; d_call: -; j_call: TRBJ1-1; cdr3_nt: TGTGCCAGTGTTCGAGGGCCGGGGACTGAAGCTTTCTTT; cdr3_aa: CASVRGPGTEAFF
v_call: TRBV6-5; clone_size: -; d_call: TRBD2; j_call: TRBJ2-7; cdr3_nt: TGTGCCAGCAGTTCAACCGCAGCGGGATCCTACGAGCAGTACTTC; cdr3_aa: CASSSTAAGSYEQYF
v_call: TRBV19; clone_size: -; d_call: TRBD1; j_call: TRBJ1-2; cdr3_nt: TGTGCCGCTTCAGAGGGGGCTTATGGCTACACCTTC; cdr3_aa: CAASEGAYGYTF
v_call: TRBV7-9; clone_size: once; d_call: -; j_call: TRBJ2-7; cdr3_nt: TGTGCCAGCGGCACCGGGACGAGATCCTACGAGCAGTACTTC; cdr3_aa: CASGTGTRSYEQYF
v_call: TRBV27; clone_size: -; d_call: TRBD2; j_call: TRBJ2-5; cdr3_nt: TGTGCCAGCAGTAAGAATCGACTAGCGGGTGAAGAGACCCAGTACTTC; cdr3_aa: CASSKNRLAGEETQYF
v_call: TRBV5-1; clone_size: -; d_call: -; j_call: TRBJ2-1; cdr3_nt: TGCGCCAGCAGCTTCGCGCCTGCTTCAAGCTCCTACAATGAGCAGTTCTTC; cdr3_aa: CASSFAPASSSYNEQFF
v_call: TRBV5-1; clone_size: -; d_call: -; j_call: TRBJ1-1; cdr3_nt: TGCGCCAGCAGCTTGGGTATGAACACTGAAGCTTTCTTT; cdr3_aa: CASSLGMNTEAFF
v_call: TRBV7-9; clone_size: -; d_call: -; j_call: TRBJ2-7; cdr3_nt: TGTGCCAGCAGCTTAGCTGAGAGGCGCGAGCAGTACTTC; cdr3_aa: CASSLAERREQYF
v_call: TRBV29-1; clone_size: -; d_call: -; j_call: TRBJ2-5; cdr3_nt: TGCAGCGTCCTCAACCCCGGGACAAAAGAAGAGACCCAGTACTTC; cdr3_aa: CSVLNPGTKEETQYF
v_call: TRBV9; clone_size: -; d_call: TRBD2; j_call: TRBJ2-3; cdr3_nt: TGTGCCAGCAGCGCCCGGACTAGCGGGAGGCCAGATACGCAGTATTTT; cdr3_aa: CASSARTSGRPDTQYF
v_call: TRBV5-6; clone_size: -; d_call: -; j_call: TRBJ1-2; cdr3_nt: TGTGCCAGCACCTCCGGGACGGCGAATAACTATGGCTACACCTTC; cdr3_aa: CASTSGTANNYGYTF
v_call: TRBV6-6; clone_size: -; d_call: -; j_call: TRBJ2-7; cdr3_nt: TGTGCCAGCACTTCAAGGCAGGGGAGGTACGAGCAGTACTTC; cdr3_aa: CASTSRQGRYEQYF
v_call: TRBV7-2; clone_size: -; d_call: -; j_call: TRBJ2-7; cdr3_nt: TGTGCCAGCAGCCATGGGATCTCCTACGAGCAGTACTTC; cdr3_aa: CASSHGISYEQYF
v_call: TRBV4-1; clone_size: once; d_call: TRBD2; j_call: TRBJ2-5; cdr3_nt: TGCGCCAGCAGCCAAGTGGGACTAGCGGCGTGGGGCCAAGAGACCCAGTACTTC; cdr3_aa: CASSQVGLAAWGQETQYF
v_call: TRBV6-1; clone_size: -; d_call: TRBD2; j_call: TRBJ2-1; cdr3_nt: TGTGCCAGCAGTGAACATAGCGGGAGTTCGTCCTACAATGAGCAGTTCTTC; cdr3_aa: CASSEHSGSSSYNEQFF
v_call: TRBV7-9; clone_size: -; d_call: -; j_call: TRBJ2-7; cdr3_nt: TGTGCCAGCAGCTTAGCGGGGGGCTCCTACGAGCAGTACTTC; cdr3_aa: CASSLAGGSYEQYF
v_call: TRBV6-5; clone_size: -; d_call: TRBD1; j_call: TRBJ2-7; cdr3_nt: TGTGCCAGCAGTTCTCCGGGACAGGGATCCTACGAGCAGTACTTC; cdr3_aa: CASSSPGQGSYEQYF
v_call: TRBV15; clone_size: -; d_call: TRBD2; j_call: TRBJ2-1; cdr3_nt: TGTGCCACCAGCGGTAGACTAGCGGGGGCGGACAATGAGCAGTTCTTC; cdr3_aa: CATSGRLAGADNEQFF
v_call: TRBV7-9; clone_size: once; d_call: -; j_call: TRBJ1-5; cdr3_nt: TGTGCCAGCAGCTTAGCAGGGGCAAGCGGTCAGCCCCAGCATTTT; cdr3_aa: CASSLAGASGQPQHF
v_call: TRBV5-4; clone_size: -; d_call: TRBD2; j_call: TRBJ2-7; cdr3_nt: TGTGCCAGCAGCCGCGGATCCGGGACTAGCGGGAGGGTAAGGTACGAGCAGTACTTC; cdr3_aa: CASSRGSGTSGRVRYEQYF
v_call: TRBV7-2; clone_size: -; d_call: TRBD1; j_call: TRBJ2-7; cdr3_nt: TGTGCCAGCAGCTCAGACAGGGGTACCTACGAGCAGTACTTC; cdr3_aa: CASSSDRGTYEQYF
v_call: TRBV10-3; clone_size: -; d_call: -; j_call: TRBJ1-5; cdr3_nt: TGTGCCATCAGGCAGGGAAGCAATCAGCCCCAGCATTTT; cdr3_aa: CAIRQGSNQPQHF
v_call: TRBV28; clone_size: -; d_call: -; j_call: TRBJ1-1; cdr3_nt: TGTGCCAGCAGTCCACCGACCCTGGGTAGCACTGAAGCTTTCTTT; cdr3_aa: CASSPPTLGSTEAFF